This section outlines one TCR beta chain sequence together with its context. Its antigen remains unidentified. TCRdb itself ran the reads through MiXCR, one entry per CDR3 protein. Here the sample spans roughly 920,000 distinct CDR3 sequences, approximately 32% being singletons. The sample belongs to a study of T cell repertoires in cytomegalovirus infection. CDR1 is SGHDN and CDR2 is FVKESK in the germline V gene. Trimming cost V 3 bases and J 5 bases, with 16 bases left between them. CDR3 length: 16 amino acids. The chain carries TRBV14 and TRBJ1-4, with D possibly being TRBD1 (5 bases). Sample: cultured CD8+ T cells from PBMCs, taken from culture after CMV antigen stimulation. The clonotype comes from a human donor in good health (CMV status not recorded). Some clones in this sample may be carry-over from other donors' samples. In DNA, the CDR3 is TGTGCCAGCAGCCAGGCGACAGCTCTGAGGAATGAAAAACTGTTTTTT. Translated: CASSQATALRNEKLFF.